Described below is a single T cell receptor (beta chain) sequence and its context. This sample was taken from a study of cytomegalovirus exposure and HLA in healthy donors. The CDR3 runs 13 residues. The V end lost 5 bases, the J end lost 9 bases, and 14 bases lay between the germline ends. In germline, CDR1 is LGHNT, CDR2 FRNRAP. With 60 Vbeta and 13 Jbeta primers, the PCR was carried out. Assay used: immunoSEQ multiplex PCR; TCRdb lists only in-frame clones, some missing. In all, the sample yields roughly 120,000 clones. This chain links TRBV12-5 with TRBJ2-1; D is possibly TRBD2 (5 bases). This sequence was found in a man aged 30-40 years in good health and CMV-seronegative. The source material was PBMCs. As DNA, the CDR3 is TGTGCTAGTGGTCAAATAGGAGGCGGTGAGCAGTTCTTC. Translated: CASGQIGGGEQFF. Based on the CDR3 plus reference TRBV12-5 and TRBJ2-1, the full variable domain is DARVTQTPRHKVTEMGQEVTMRCQPILGHNTVFWYRQTMMQGLELLAYFRNRAPLDDSGMPKDRFSAEMPDATLATLKIQPSEPRDSAVYFCASGQIGGGEQFFGPGTRLTVL.